These 13 T cell receptor beta chains originate from one sample sequenced in a study of T cell changes during pregnancy in multiple sclerosis. TCRdb's copy holds only in-frame clones and misses some; the assay was immunoSEQ multiplex PCR. The sample has about 100,000 clones; about 94% are singletons. The sequencing used peripheral blood, collected before pregnancy. These receptors all come from a female donor with multiple sclerosis, enrolled in a pregnancy study.

The chain is built from TRBV30 and TRBJ1-3; D call uncertain. The V and J ends lost 0 bases and 6 bases respectively, with 12 bases between them. Germline CDR1 and CDR2: GTSNPN and SVGIG (reference sequence). This CDR3 contains 14 residues. The CDR3 nucleotides are TGTGCCTGGAGTGTAGGCGGGTTTACAAACACCATATATTTT. Amino acid sequence: CAWSVGGFTNTIYF.

This chain links TRBV5-1 with TRBJ1-1, with 8 positions matching TRBD1. This CDR3 is 15 amino acids long. Germline assignment: CDR1 SGHRS and CDR2 YFSETQ. The V and J ends lost 2 bases and 6 bases, in that order; junction bases with no gene match: 9. The CDR3 bases are TGCGCCAGCAGCTTTAGAACCGACAGGGGAGCTGAAGCTTTCTTT. Residues: CASSFRTDRGAEAFF.

The V and J genes are TRBV27 and TRBJ2-1; 13 nucleotides align to TRBD2. CDR1 and CDR2 (germline): MNHEY, SMNVEV (reference sequence). V shed 6 bases, J shed 5 bases, and the junction held 7 bases outside the gene matches. The CDR3 length is 16 residues. The CDR3 nucleotides are TGTGCCAGCAGACCCCTCGGACTAGCGGGGGACAATGAGCAGTTCTTC. Protein sequence: CASRPLGLAGDNEQFF.

With regard to this clone: One end of the junction is discordant with germline, which a read error may explain. The chain links TRBV7-9 to TRBJ2-1, with 8 bases matching TRBD2. This CDR3 spans 16 amino acids. Germline V gene data show CDR1 as SEHNR and CDR2 as FQNEAQ (reference sequence). The DNA for the CDR3 is TGTGCCGGAGGTGATAGCGGGATTGGACCCCGTACGAGCACCCTCTTC. Translation: CAGGDSGIGPRTSTLF.

The chain uses TRBV28 and TRBJ1-1; D is possibly TRBD1 (6 bases). Between the trimmed V and J ends, which lost 5 bases and 11 bases, there was a span of 24 bases. The germline V gene encodes CDR1 MDHEN and CDR2 SYDVKM. The length of the CDR3 is 15 residues. The CDR3 sequence is CASSVYVGGGRKAFF. As DNA, the CDR3 is TGTGCCAGCAGTGTTTATGTTGGGGGGGGCAGGAAGGCTTTCTTT.

The chain's CDR3 is CASSFGGSPNEQFF. CDR3 sequence (DNA): TGTGCCAGCAGCTTCGGGGGGAGTCCCAATGAGCAGTTCTTC. This chain joins TRBV7-9 and TRBJ2-1, with 7 bases identical to TRBD2. In germline, CDR1 is SEHNR, CDR2 FQNEAQ (reference sequence). Trimming removed 3 bases from V and 6 bases from J; junction bases left unmatched: 5. The CDR3 totals 14 residues.

The chain couples TRBV29-1 to TRBJ2-1; 8 nucleotides agree with TRBD1. The V and J ends lost 7 bases and 9 bases, in that order; junction bases with no gene match: 11. CDR1 is SQVTM and CDR2 is ANQGSEA in the germline V gene. The CDR3 spans 13 residues. The CDR3 nucleotides read TGCAGCGGTAACAGGGGGACCGGTCGTGAGCAGTTCTTC. Its protein is CSGNRGTGREQFF.

The rearrangement uses TRBV2 and TRBJ1-2, with 7 bases identical to TRBD1. The CDR3 runs 13 residues. After removal of 0 bases from V and 9 bases from J, the junction contained 4 bases not matched to a gene. The germline V gene encodes CDR1 SNHLY and CDR2 FYNNEI. The CDR3 nucleotides read TGTGCCAGCAGTGAAGCAAGACAGGGAAGCTACACCTTC. This codes for CASSEARQGSYTF. Supplemented by reference TRBV2 and TRBJ1-2, the full variable domain reads EPEVTQTPSHQVTQMGQEVILRCVPISNHLYFYWYRQILGQKVEFLVSFYNNEISEKSEIFDDQFSVERPDGSNFTLKIRSTKLEDSAMYFCASSEARQGSYTFGSGTRLTVV.

The rearrangement joins TRBV7-9 to TRBJ2-3; D unclear. Germline lookup yields CDR1 SEHNR and CDR2 FQNEAQ (reference sequence). V lost 5 bases, J lost 0 bases, and 12 bases lay in between. This CDR3 is built from 15 residues. CDR3 sequence reads: CASSPPGVSTDTQYF. CDR3 nucleotides: TGTGCCAGCAGCCCTCCCGGAGTTAGCACAGATACGCAGTATTTT.

V gene TRBV7-9 combines with J gene TRBJ2-1; 13 positions agree with TRBD2. Germline trimming cut 8 bases from V and 7 bases from J; bases unmatched to any gene: 5. Germline assignment: CDR1 SEHNR and CDR2 FQNEAQ (reference sequence). The CDR3 is made up of 14 amino acids. CDR3 sequence: CASGWGLAGNEQFF. CDR3 coding DNA: TGTGCCAGCGGGTGGGGACTAGCGGGAAATGAGCAGTTCTTC.

This rearrangement joins TRBV9 to TRBJ2-1; possible D gene TRBD2, 6 bases. V was shortened by 4 bases and J by 6 bases, with 17 bases between the two germline ends. The CDR3 loop spans 15 amino acids. Germline assignment: CDR1 SGDLS and CDR2 YYNGEE. CDR3 sequence: CASSRETRPPNEQFF. The CDR3 bases are TGTGCCAGCAGCCGGGAGACTAGACCCCCCAATGAGCAGTTCTTC.

This chain uses TRBV5-1 with TRBJ2-4; 10 nucleotides align to TRBD1. The CDR3 length is 16 residues. V lost 2 bases and J lost 3; bases outside the gene matches: 5. Germline V CDR1 and CDR2: SGHRS, YFSETQ. CDR3 protein: CASSLGTGVDKNIQYF. CDR3 coding DNA: TGCGCCAGCAGCTTAGGGACAGGGGTTGACAAAAACATTCAGTACTTC.

The rearrangement links TRBV19 to TRBJ2-7, with 12 bases aligning to TRBD2. The CDR3 has 14 amino acids. Germline V lookup: CDR1 LNHDA, CDR2 SQIVND (reference sequence). J gave up 2 bases and V 6 bases, and 2 bases lay outside the gene matches. The DNA for the CDR3 is TGTGCCAGTAGCGGACTAGCGGGACCCTACGAGCAGTACTTC. Protein sequence: CASSGLAGPYEQYF.